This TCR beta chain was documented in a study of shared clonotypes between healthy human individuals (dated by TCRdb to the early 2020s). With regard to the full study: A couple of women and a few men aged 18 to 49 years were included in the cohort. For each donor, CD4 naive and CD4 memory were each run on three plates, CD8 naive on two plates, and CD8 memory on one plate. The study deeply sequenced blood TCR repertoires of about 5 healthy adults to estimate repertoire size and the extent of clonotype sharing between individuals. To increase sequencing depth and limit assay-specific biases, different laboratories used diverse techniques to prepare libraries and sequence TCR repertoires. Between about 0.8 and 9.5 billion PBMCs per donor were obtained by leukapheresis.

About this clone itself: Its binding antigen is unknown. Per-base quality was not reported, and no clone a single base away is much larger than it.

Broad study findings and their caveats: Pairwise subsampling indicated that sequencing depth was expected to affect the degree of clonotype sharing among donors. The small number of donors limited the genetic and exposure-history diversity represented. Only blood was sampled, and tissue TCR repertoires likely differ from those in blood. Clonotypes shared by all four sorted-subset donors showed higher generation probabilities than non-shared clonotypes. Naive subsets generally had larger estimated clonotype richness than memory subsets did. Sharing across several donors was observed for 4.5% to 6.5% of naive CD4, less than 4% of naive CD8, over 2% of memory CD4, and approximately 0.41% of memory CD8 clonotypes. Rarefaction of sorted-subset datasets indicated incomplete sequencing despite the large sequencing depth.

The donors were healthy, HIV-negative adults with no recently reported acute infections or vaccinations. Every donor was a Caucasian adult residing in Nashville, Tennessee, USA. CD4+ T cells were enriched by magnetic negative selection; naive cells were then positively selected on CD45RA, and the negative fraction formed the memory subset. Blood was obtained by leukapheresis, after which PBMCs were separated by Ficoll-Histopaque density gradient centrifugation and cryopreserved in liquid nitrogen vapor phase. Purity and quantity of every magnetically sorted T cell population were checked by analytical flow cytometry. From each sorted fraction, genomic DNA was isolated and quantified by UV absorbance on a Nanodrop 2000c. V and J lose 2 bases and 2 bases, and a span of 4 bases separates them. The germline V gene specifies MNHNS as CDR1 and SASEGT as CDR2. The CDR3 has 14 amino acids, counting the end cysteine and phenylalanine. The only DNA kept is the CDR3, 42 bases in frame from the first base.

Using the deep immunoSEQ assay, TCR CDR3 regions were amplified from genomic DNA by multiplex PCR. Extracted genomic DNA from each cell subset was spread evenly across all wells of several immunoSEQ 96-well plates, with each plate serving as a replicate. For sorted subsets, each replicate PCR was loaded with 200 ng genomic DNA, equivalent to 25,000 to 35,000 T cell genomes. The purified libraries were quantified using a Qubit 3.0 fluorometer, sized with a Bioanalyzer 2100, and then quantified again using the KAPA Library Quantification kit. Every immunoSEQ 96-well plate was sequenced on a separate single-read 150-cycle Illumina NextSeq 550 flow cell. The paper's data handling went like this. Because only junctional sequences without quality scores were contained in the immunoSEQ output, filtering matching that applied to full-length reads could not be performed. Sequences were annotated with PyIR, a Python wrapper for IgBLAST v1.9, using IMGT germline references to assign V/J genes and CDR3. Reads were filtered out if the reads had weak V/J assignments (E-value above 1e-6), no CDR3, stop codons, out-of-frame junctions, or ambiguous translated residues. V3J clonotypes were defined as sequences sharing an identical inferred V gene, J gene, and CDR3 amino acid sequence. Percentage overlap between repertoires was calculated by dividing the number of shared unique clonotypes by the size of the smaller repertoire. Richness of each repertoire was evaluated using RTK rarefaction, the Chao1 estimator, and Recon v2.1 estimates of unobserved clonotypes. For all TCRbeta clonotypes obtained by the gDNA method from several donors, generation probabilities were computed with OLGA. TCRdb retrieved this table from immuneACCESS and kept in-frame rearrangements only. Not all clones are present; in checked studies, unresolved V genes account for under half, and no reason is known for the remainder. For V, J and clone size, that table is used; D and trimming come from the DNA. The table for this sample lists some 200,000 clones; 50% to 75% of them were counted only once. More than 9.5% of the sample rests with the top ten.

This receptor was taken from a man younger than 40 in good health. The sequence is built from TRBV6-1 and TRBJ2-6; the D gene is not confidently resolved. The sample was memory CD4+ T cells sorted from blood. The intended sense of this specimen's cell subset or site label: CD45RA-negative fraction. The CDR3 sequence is CASSENTGANVLTF. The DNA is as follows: TGTGCCAGCAGTGAAAATACTGGGGCCAACGTCCTGACTTTC.